This entry is about one TCR beta chain. This clone was recorded a few times. What antigen it recognizes has not been identified. The record has no base qualities; no much larger clone is one base away. From the germline V gene, CDR1 is SGHDN and CDR2 is FVKESK. From cysteine to phenylalanine, the CDR3 is 17 amino acids long. The sequence is cut down to CDR3 DNA, 51 bases in frame from base 1. At the junction V is shortened by 0 bases and J by 4 bases, with 18 bases in between. These data belong to a study of blood T cell repertoires in COVID-19 (TCRdb year 2020). As for the study more broadly: Samples from collaborators originated in the United States, Italy and Spain and spanned both the acute and convalescent phases of COVID-19. The prospective study material was composed of cDNA or gDNA derived from T cells, B-cell-depleted T cells, or PBMCs. Samples came from the ongoing ImmuneRACE study (first 160 participants) plus 1,254 subjects from 6 global collaborators. Deeply sampled blood TCRbeta repertoires from subjects exposed to, actively infected with, or recovered from COVID-19 were included in the dataset. Where available, HLA class I and class II types were taken from metadata supplied by the sample provider and were not determined by assay-based typing. The repertoires were made available in a free public database intended to serve as a resource for research on the immune response to SARS-CoV-2. Sample metadata almost always included a de-identified subject ID, COVID-19 status, age in years and sex.

In the prospective study, participants were roughly 18 to 90 years old, resided in about two dozen geographic areas of the United States, and were enrolled through a virtual design. In the prospective study, participants were assigned to cohorts based on the clinical history participants reported in a screening survey and a study questionnaire. Each participant in the prospective study had whole blood, serum and a nasopharyngeal or oropharyngeal swab collected by mobile phlebotomists. Over a roughly two-month period, participants in the prospective study had the option of providing additional blood draws and questionnaires. Before DNA extraction, prospective study blood samples were shipped either frozen or at room temperature. TCRbeta CDR3 regions were amplified from genomic DNA by means of the immunoSEQ Assay, a bias-controlled multiplex PCR. The original methods were these. The number of nucleated cells in each sample was estimated from the amplification of reference gene primers within the assay. To quantify the absolute abundance of each unique TCRbeta CDR3 rearrangement, sequence reads were collapsed and filtered. For each sample, productive Simpson clonality was calculated as the square root of Simpson's diversity index across productive rearrangements. This immuneACCESS table, as held by TCRdb, lists in-frame sequences with V and J called but not all clones. Of the missing ones, under half trace to an unresolved V gene in checked studies; the others have no known cause. That table supplies the V and J calls and clone size; D and trimming were determined from the DNA. The sample table holds about 360,000 clones, of which around 90% were seen once. Clones ranked in the top ten supply around 2.1% of the sample.

Broad study findings and their caveats: Clinical and demographic metadata were provided uncurated, with the amount varying by source and participant.

The sequence joins TRBV14 to TRBJ1-1, and TRBD1 may be the D gene, going by 5 matching bases. Sequenced material: PBMCs or T cells enriched from blood (not recorded which). The receptor was isolated from a woman in her forties with acute COVID-19. The CDR3 sequence is CASSQEVGLGAGTEAFF. The DNA is TGTGCCAGCAGCCAAGAGGTCGGATTAGGGGCAGGCACTGAAGCTTTCTTT. The full variable domain, with segments outside the CDR3 supplied by the reference TRBV14 and TRBJ1-1 proteins, appears as EAGVTQFPSHSVIEKGQTVTLRCDPISGHDNLYWYRRVMGKEIKFLLHFVKESKQDESGMPNNRFLAERTGGTYSTLKVQPAELEDSGVYFCASSQEVGLGAGTEAFFGQGTRLTVV.